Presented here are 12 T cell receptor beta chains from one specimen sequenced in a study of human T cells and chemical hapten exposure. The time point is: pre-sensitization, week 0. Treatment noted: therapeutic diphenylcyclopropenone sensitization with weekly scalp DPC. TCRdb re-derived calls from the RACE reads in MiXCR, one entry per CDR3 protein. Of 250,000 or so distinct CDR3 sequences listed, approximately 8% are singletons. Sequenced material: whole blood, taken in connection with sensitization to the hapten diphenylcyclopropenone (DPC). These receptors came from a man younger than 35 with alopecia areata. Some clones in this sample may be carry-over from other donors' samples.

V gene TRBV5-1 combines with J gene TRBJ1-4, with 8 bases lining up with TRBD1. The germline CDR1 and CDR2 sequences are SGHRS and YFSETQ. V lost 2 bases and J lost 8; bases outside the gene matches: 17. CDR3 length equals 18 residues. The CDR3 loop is CASSFRPADGGQGEKLFF. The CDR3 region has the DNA TGCGCCAGCAGCTTCCGGCCCGCGGACGGTGGACAGGGCGAAAAACTGTTTTTT.

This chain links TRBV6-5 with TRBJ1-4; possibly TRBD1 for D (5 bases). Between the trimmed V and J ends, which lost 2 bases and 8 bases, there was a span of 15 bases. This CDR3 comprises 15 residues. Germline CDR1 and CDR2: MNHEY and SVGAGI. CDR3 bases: TGTGCCAGCAGTTACCTTAAGACAGCGTCGGAAAAACTGTTTTTT. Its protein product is CASSYLKTASEKLFF.

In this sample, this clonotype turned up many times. The CDR3 coding sequence is TGTGCCAGCAGCGCCCCGGGACAGGGTCGTACCGGGGAGCTGTTTTTT. It codes for CASSAPGQGRTGELFF. J is TRBJ2-2 and V is TRBV7-2; 9 nucleotides line up with TRBD1. V lost 5 bases to trimming and J lost 5 bases; unmatched junction nucleotides: 9. The CDR3 contains 16 residues. From germline, CDR1 is SGHTA and CDR2 FQGNSA.

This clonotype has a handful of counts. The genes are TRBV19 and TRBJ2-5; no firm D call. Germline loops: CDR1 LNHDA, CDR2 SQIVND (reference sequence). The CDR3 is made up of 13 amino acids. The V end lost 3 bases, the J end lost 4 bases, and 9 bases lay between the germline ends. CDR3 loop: CASSIWWGETQYF. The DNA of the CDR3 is TGTGCCAGTAGTATTTGGTGGGGAGAGACCCAGTACTTC. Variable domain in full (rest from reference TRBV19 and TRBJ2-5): DGGITQSPKYLFRKEGQNVTLSCEQNLNHDAMYWYRQDPGQGLRLIYYSQIVNDFQKGDIAEGYSVSREKKESFPLTVTSAQKNPTAFYLCASSIWWGETQYFGPGTRLLVL.

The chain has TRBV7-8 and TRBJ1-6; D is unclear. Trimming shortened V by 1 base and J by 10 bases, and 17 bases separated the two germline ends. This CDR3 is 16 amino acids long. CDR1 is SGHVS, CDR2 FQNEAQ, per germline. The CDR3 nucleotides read TGTGCCAGCAGCTTAGATCGGCCCCCCCGCGGGTCACCCCTCCACTTT. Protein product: CASSLDRPPRGSPLHF.

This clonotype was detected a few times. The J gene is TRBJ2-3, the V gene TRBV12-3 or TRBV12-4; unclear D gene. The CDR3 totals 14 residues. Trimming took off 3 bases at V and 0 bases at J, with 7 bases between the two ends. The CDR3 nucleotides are TGTGCCAGCAGTTTCCCGGATAGCACAGATACGCAGTATTTT. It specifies CASSFPDSTDTQYF.

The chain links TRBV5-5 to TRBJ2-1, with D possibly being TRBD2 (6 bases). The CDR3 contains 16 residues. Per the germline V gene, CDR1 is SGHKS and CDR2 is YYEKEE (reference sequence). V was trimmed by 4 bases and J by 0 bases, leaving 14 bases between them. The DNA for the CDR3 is TGTGCCAGCAGCCCGGGGGTCAGGAGCTCCTACAATGAGCAGTTCTTC. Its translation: CASSPGVRSSYNEQFF. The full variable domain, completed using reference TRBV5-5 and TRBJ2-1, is DAGVTQSPTHLIKTRGQQVTLRCSPISGHKSVSWYQQVLGQGPQFIFQYYEKEERGRGNFPDRFSARQFPNYSSELNVNALLLGDSALYLCASSPGVRSSYNEQFFGPGTRLTVL.

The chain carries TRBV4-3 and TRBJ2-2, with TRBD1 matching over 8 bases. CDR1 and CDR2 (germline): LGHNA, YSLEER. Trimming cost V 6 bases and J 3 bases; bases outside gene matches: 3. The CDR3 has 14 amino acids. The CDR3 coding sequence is TGCGCCAGCAGTCGACAGGGGTACACCGGGGAGCTGTTTTTT. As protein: CASSRQGYTGELFF.

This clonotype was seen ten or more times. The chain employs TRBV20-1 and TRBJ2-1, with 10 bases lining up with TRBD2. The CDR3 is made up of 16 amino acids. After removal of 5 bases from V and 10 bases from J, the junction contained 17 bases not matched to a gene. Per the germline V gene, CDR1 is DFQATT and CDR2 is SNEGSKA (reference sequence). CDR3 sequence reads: CSAPVPGLAPRIEQFF. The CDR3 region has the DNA TGCAGTGCTCCAGTACCGGGACTAGCGCCTAGAATCGAGCAGTTCTTC.

CDR3 DNA: TGTGCCACCAGTGATCCAGATGGGACAGATACGCAGTATTTT. It specifies CATSDPDGTDTQYF. The rearrangement uses TRBV24-1 and TRBJ2-3, with no clear D. Trimming took off 3 bases at V and 3 bases at J, with 9 bases between the two ends. Germline loops: CDR1 KGHDR, CDR2 SFDVKD. The CDR3 spans 14 residues.

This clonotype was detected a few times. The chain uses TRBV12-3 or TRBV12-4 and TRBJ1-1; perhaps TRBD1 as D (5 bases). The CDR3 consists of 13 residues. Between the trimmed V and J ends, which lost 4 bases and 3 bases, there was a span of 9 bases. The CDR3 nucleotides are TGTGCCAGCAGTTCTTTGGGGCACACTGAAGCTTTCTTT. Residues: CASSSLGHTEAFF.

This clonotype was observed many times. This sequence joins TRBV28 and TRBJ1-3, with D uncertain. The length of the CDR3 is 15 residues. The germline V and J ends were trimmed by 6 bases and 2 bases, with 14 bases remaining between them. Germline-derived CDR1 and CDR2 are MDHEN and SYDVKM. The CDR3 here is CASSSATSPGNTIYF. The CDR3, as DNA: TGTGCCAGCAGCTCCGCCACATCTCCTGGAAACACCATATATTTT.